The next 8 T cell receptor beta chains were all read from a single sample in a study of blood T cell repertoires in COVID-19. Some clones are missing from TCRdb's copy, which holds only in-frame ones; the method was immunoSEQ multiplex PCR. The sample contains 250,000 or so clones, around 84% of which appear only once. Input material: peripheral blood. The receptors were gathered from a woman aged 60-70 years with COVID-19, enrolled during active disease.

This clone showed up just once. The chain is built from TRBV7-9 and TRBJ2-1, with TRBD2 matching over 13 bases. Losses at the gene ends were 4 bases for V and 8 bases for J; bases not matched to a gene: 8. Per germline, CDR1 SEHNR and CDR2 FQNEAQ (reference sequence). CDR3 length equals 16 residues. CDR3 nucleotides: TGTGCCAGCAGCTCTAGAGGGACTAGCGGGATACATGAGCAGTTCTTC. Protein product: CASSSRGTSGIHEQFF.

The V gene is TRBV4-1, the J gene TRBJ1-5; 9 nucleotides match TRBD1. The CDR3 length is 17 residues. V lost 0 bases, J lost 3 bases, and 6 bases stayed unmatched. Germline V gene sequence: CDR1 MGHRA, CDR2 YSYEKL. The CDR3: CASSQDRDRVPNQPQHF. The CDR3 DNA is TGCGCCAGCAGCCAAGATAGGGACAGGGTCCCCAATCAGCCCCAGCATTTT.

V gene TRBV9 combines with J gene TRBJ2-2, with D perhaps TRBD2 (6 bases). The CDR3 extends over 15 amino acids. The germline gives CDR1 SGDLS, CDR2 YYNGEE. Trimming pared 2 bases from V and 7 bases from J, leaving 15 bases between. CDR3 residues: CASSVTPSVGGELFF. CDR3 bases: TGTGCCAGCAGCGTTACTCCTAGCGTCGGCGGGGAGCTGTTTTTT.

The CDR3 loop reads CATSKVAGSYNEQFF. The DNA of the CDR3 is TGTGCCACCAGCAAAGTAGCGGGATCCTACAATGAGCAGTTCTTC. The chain carries TRBV15 and TRBJ2-1; 8 positions agree with TRBD2. V dropped 4 bases and J dropped 1; count of bases not matched to a gene: 3. Germline-derived CDR1 and CDR2 are LNHNV and YYDKDF (reference sequence). CDR3 length: 15 residues.

V usage is TRBV29-1 and J usage is TRBJ2-3; no clear D gene. Per the germline V gene, CDR1 is SQVTM and CDR2 is ANQGSEA. Trimming left V 4 bases short and J 6 bases short, with 11 bases between. The CDR3 sequence is 12 residues long. In DNA form, the CDR3 reads TGCAGCGTTGTTTTAATGAGGGATACGCAGTATTTT. Translated, it gives CSVVLMRDTQYF.

This clone was observed a single time. The V call is TRBV6-5, the J call TRBJ1-5; possible D gene TRBD1, 6 bases. CDR1 MNHEY and CDR2 SVGAGI come from the germline V gene. V dropped 6 bases and J dropped 6 bases, with 12 bases sitting between them. CDR3 length: 13 amino acids. CDR3 in amino acids: CASRTGGGQPQHF. The CDR3, as DNA: TGTGCCAGCAGGACAGGTGGGGGTCAGCCCCAGCATTTT.

V gene TRBV7-6 combines with J gene TRBJ1-6; D unclear. The V end lost 0 bases, the J end lost 7 bases, and 4 bases lay between the germline ends. This CDR3 contains 13 residues. Germline CDR1 and CDR2: SGHVS and FNYEAQ. The CDR3 is CASSLAGNSPLHF. The CDR3 DNA reads TGTGCCAGCAGCTTAGCGGGCAATTCACCCCTCCACTTT.

The chain joins TRBV9 to TRBJ2-1; D remains ambiguous. The CDR3 has 16 residues. CDR1 is SGDLS, CDR2 YYNGEE, per germline. Trimming removed 4 bases at V and 10 bases at J, with 24 bases between. DNA for the CDR3: TGTGCCAGCAGCACAAGAGCGAGTCCTAGAACAATGGAGCAGTTCTTC. This encodes CASSTRASPRTMEQFF.